This passage covers 18 T cell receptor beta chains from one sample sequenced in a study of metastatic and nonmetastatic thyroid tumors. TCRdb re-analyzed the PCR reads using MiXCR. The profile covers under 55,000 clones, with approximately 15% appearing a single time and 3% taken by the ten largest. All patients were untreated before thyroid surgery. The sequenced sample was blood. The receptors here all came from a female donor with papillary thyroid cancer or a benign thyroid nodule (not recorded which). Some clones in this sample may be carry-over from other donors' samples.

This rearrangement joins TRBV6-1 to TRBJ1-1; D call uncertain. The CDR3 extends over 15 amino acids. The germline V gene encodes CDR1 MNHNS and CDR2 SASEGT. V dropped 3 bases and J dropped 0 bases, with 11 bases sitting between them. The chain's CDR3 is CASSEGLLLNTEAFF. Written as DNA, the CDR3 is TGTGCCAGCAGTGAGGGCTTGCTTTTGAACACTGAAGCTTTCTTT.

The sample holds many counts of this clone. A much larger clone is a single base away; this may be a read error. The rearrangement links TRBV5-1 to TRBJ2-1; D might be TRBD1 (6 bases). CDR1 is SGHRS and CDR2 is YFSETQ in the germline V gene. The CDR3 is made up of 16 amino acids. This chain's CDR3 is CVSSLGQGRTYNEQFF. CDR3 nucleotide sequence: TGCGTCAGCAGCTTGGGTCAGGGGCGCACCTACAATGAGCAGTTCTTC.

There are a few counts of this clone. The chain joins TRBV6-6 to TRBJ1-1; no clear D. The CDR3 is 15 amino acids. Germline loops: CDR1 MNHNY, CDR2 SVGAGI (reference sequence). The V and J ends lost 0 bases and 1 base respectively, with 9 bases between them. The CDR3 here is CASSYSERTNTEAFF. DNA for the CDR3: TGTGCCAGCAGTTACTCGGAGCGGACGAACACTGAAGCTTTCTTT.

This clone was seen many times. V gene TRBV6-2 or TRBV6-3 combines with J gene TRBJ2-6; unclear D gene. CDR1 is MNHEY, CDR2 SVGEGT, per germline. This CDR3 is 17 amino acids long. Deletions cut 6 bases from V and 0 bases from J, with 15 bases between. The CDR3 nucleotides read TGTGCCAGCAGCCAACCTTCAGTGATCTCTGGGGCCAACGTCCTGACTTTC. This sequence encodes CASSQPSVISGANVLTF.

This clone was picked up many times. The V call is TRBV12-3 or TRBV12-4, the J call TRBJ2-1; D gene unclear. This CDR3 has 13 residues. The V end was cut by 6 bases, the J end by 8 bases, with 14 bases between. CDR3 amino acids: CASSYVGFDEQFF. The CDR3 nucleotides are TGTGCCAGCAGCTACGTTGGGTTCGATGAGCAGTTCTTC.

This rearrangement joins TRBV11-2 to TRBJ1-1; no definite D call. The CDR3 spans 18 residues. CDR1 and CDR2 (germline): SGHAT, FQNNGV. V was clipped by 1 base and J by 3 bases, with 21 bases between them. CDR3 nucleotide sequence: TGTGCCAGCAGCTTAGGAGTGGGCAAGTCCGTCGGATACACTGAAGCTTTCTTT. Translated: CASSLGVGKSVGYTEAFF.

This chain links TRBV7-6 with TRBJ2-5, with 8 bases lining up with TRBD1. Looked up from germline, CDR1 is SGHVS and CDR2 is FNYEAQ. The CDR3 runs 16 residues. J lost 5 bases, V lost 1 base, and 9 bases had no gene match. CDR3 amino acids: CASSLEGRTGRETQYF. The DNA for the CDR3 is TGTGCCAGCAGCTTAGAAGGGCGGACAGGGCGGGAGACCCAGTACTTC.

As concerns this clone: This may come from a read error, since a much larger clone is one base off. V gene TRBV4-1 combines with J gene TRBJ2-3; 8 positions match TRBD1. The J segment lost 2 bases and the V segment lost 10 bases, leaving 11 bases of the junction unmatched. In germline, CDR1 is MGHRA, CDR2 YSYEKL. There are 15 residues in the CDR3. CDR3 protein: CAIDSGQGYTDTQYF. In DNA, the CDR3 is TGCGCCATTGACTCCGGACAGGGTTACACAGATACGCAGTATTTT.

This clone was recorded at least ten times. The chain is built from TRBV20-1 and TRBJ1-1; 7 bases are a match to TRBD1. After removal of 6 bases from V and 4 bases from J, the junction contained 8 bases not matched to a gene. Germline values: CDR1 DFQATT, CDR2 SNEGSKA (reference sequence). There are 13 residues in the CDR3. The CDR3 DNA sequence: TGCAGTGCCTACGACAGGGTCGGCACTGAAGCTTTCTTT. Encoded protein: CSAYDRVGTEAFF.

This clone has at least ten counts. The J gene is TRBJ1-1, the V gene TRBV15, with unresolved D. V lost 2 bases, J lost 1 base, and 5 bases lay in between. Germline V gives CDR1 LNHNV, CDR2 YYDKDF (reference sequence). The CDR3 contains 13 residues. CDR3 coding DNA: TGTGCCACCAGCAGAAGGACGAACACTGAAGCTTTCTTT. It specifies CATSRRTNTEAFF.

The CDR3 DNA is TGTGCCACCACCGGGACAGGGTTGTTCAAGGAGCAGTTCTTC. Protein sequence: CATTGTGLFKEQFF. The genes are TRBV15 and TRBJ2-1; 9 nucleotides align to TRBD1. The CDR3 contains 14 residues. V lost 7 bases and J lost 10; bases outside the gene matches: 11. Germline V gene sequence: CDR1 LNHNV, CDR2 YYDKDF (reference sequence).

In its sample, this clone was seen many times. The V gene is TRBV5-1, the J gene TRBJ1-5; 7 bases are shared with TRBD1. V was pared by 4 bases and J by 2 bases, with 3 bases of the junction left unmatched. Germline CDR1 is SGHRS and CDR2 is YFSETQ. The CDR3 loop spans 14 amino acids. CDR3 in DNA: TGCGCCAGCAGCCACACAGGGGGCAATCAGCCCCAGCATTTT. As protein: CASSHTGGNQPQHF.

Ten or more counts support this clone. A read error may explain this, as a much larger clone is one base away. The chain employs TRBV15 and TRBJ2-1, with a weak D call TRBD2 (5 bases). This CDR3 is 16 amino acids long. Per the germline V gene, CDR1 is LNHNV and CDR2 is YYDKDF (reference sequence). The chain's CDR3 is CATSRDRGGSHNEQFF. The CDR3 nucleotides are TGTGCCACCAGCAGAGATCGCGGAGGCTCCCACAATGAGCAGTTCTTC.

This clone was seen only a few times. One end of the junction varies from germline; a read error may be responsible. The chain combines TRBV27 with TRBJ2-6; D possibly corresponds to TRBD2 (5 bases). This CDR3 comprises 17 residues. Germline loops: CDR1 MNHEY, CDR2 SMNVEV (reference sequence). The CDR3 bases are TGTGCCGGCAGTTCCCGACCGGGAAGCTATGGGGCCAACGTCCTGACTTTC. Its protein is CAGSSRPGSYGANVLTF. Full variable domain (missing parts from reference TRBV27 and TRBJ2-6): EAQVTQNPRYLITVTGKKLTVTCSQNMNHEYMSWYRQDPGLGLRQIYYSMNVEVTDKGDVPEGYKVSRKEKRNFPLILESPSPNQTSLYFCAGSSRPGSYGANVLTFGAGSRLTVL.

This clone was detected ten times or more. Here the CDR3 omits its conserved ending phenylalanine or tryptophan, so a read error is the likely source. CDR3 nucleotide sequence: TGTGCCAGCAGTTACTCCAATAATCAGCCCCAGCATCTT. Protein sequence: CASSYSNNQPQHL. The chain uses TRBV6-5 and TRBJ1-5, with D hard to call. V lost 0 bases and J lost 4, with 4 bases in between. Germline V CDR1 and CDR2: MNHEY, SVGAGI. The CDR3 contains 13 residues.

This clone came up many times. The chain links TRBV6-5 to TRBJ1-4, with no clear D. The V end was cut by 0 bases, the J end by 7 bases, with 6 bases between. The CDR3 consists of 13 residues. Germline CDR1 reads MNHEY; CDR2 reads SVGAGI. As DNA, the CDR3 is TGTGCCAGCAGTTACTCGAGAGCTGAAAAACTGTTTTTT. It codes for CASSYSRAEKLFF.

The V and J genes are TRBV28 and TRBJ2-7; D gene unclear. In germline, CDR1 is MDHEN, CDR2 SYDVKM. The CDR3 consists of 16 residues. V was shortened by 7 bases and J by 0 bases, with 19 bases between the two germline ends. CDR3 nucleotides: TGTGCCAGCATGTTAAGCGAGACAATAATCTCCTACGAGCAGTACTTC. It encodes CASMLSETIISYEQYF.

This clone was detected many times. The chain employs TRBV11-2 and TRBJ1-1, with TRBD1 matching 9 bases. This CDR3 has 16 amino acids. V lost 6 bases and J lost 11; bases outside the gene matches: 19. The germline CDR1 and CDR2 sequences are SGHAT and FQNNGV. The CDR3 is CASSNLGTGLFRRAFF. DNA for the CDR3: TGTGCCAGCAGTAACCTCGGGACAGGGCTTTTTAGGAGGGCTTTCTTT.